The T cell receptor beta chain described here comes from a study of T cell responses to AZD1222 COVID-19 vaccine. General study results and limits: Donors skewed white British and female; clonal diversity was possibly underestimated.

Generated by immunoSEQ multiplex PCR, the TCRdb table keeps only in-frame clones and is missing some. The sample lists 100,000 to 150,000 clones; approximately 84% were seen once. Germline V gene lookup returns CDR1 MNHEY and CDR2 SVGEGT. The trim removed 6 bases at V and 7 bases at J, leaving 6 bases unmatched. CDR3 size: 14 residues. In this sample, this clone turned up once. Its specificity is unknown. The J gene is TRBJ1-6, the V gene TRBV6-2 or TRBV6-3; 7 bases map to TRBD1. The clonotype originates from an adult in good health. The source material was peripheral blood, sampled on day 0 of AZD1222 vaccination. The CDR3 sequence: CASSKQGPNSPLHF. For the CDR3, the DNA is TGTGCCAGCAGCAAACAGGGGCCGAATTCACCCCTCCACTTT.